This T cell receptor beta chain was sequenced during a study of human T cells and chemical hapten exposure. Study-level information: Researchers reported sensitizing an approximately 2 cm by approximately 2 cm upper inner arm skin site with 2% DPC.

Time point reported: patch test 1, 2 weeks after DPC sensitization. Treatment indicated: therapeutic diphenylcyclopropenone sensitization with weekly scalp DPC. This clonotype was counted at least ten times. Its matching antigen is unknown. MiXCR was run by TCRdb on the RACE reads, yielding one entry per CDR3 protein. The sample consists of 300,000 to 450,000 distinct CDR3 sequences, approximately 4.4% of them appearing once. The CDR3 is 15 amino acids. The germline V gene has CDR1 MDHEN and CDR2 SYDVKM. The germline V and J ends were trimmed by 5 bases and 6 bases, with 14 bases remaining between them. Study-wide results and limits: Positively correlated with patch test score were the counts of PT1 expanded TCRs. Expanded TCRs created a significantly greater count of big CDR3 similarity clusters than controls did.

Sequencing was performed on whole blood, taken in connection with sensitization to the hapten diphenylcyclopropenone (DPC). This chain joins TRBV28 and TRBJ1-6; D possibly corresponds to TRBD1 (6 bases). This receptor was taken from a woman in her 50s with alopecia areata. Some clones in this sample may be carry-over from other donors' samples. CDR3 nucleotide sequence: TGTGCCAGCAGTGATTCAGGGGTCCCTAATTCACCCCTCCACTTT. Its protein product is CASSDSGVPNSPLHF.